The 29 T cell receptor beta chains listed next were all sequenced from one sample in a study of blood T cell repertoires in COVID-19. Measured with immunoSEQ multiplex PCR; TCRdb has only the in-frame clones, and not every one. The data contain about 410,000 clones, 75% to 90% of them seen just once; the ten biggest clones take up roughly 1.6%. Sequences were obtained from peripheral blood. All receptors derive from a woman aged 40 to 49 with COVID-19, enrolled during active disease.

The V gene is TRBV27, the J gene TRBJ1-6; D is perhaps TRBD1 (6 bases). CDR1 and CDR2 (germline): MNHEY, SMNVEV (reference sequence). This CDR3 has 16 residues. Trimming pared 2 bases from V and 9 bases from J, leaving 17 bases between. As DNA, the CDR3 is TGTGCCAGCAGTTTAGCGACAGGCACGGGGGGTTCACCCCTCCACTTT. Translating gives CASSLATGTGGSPLHF.

The chain has TRBV5-1 and TRBJ2-1, with 10 bases matching TRBD1. V lost 4 bases to trimming and J lost 5 bases; unmatched junction nucleotides: 6. Germline lookup yields CDR1 SGHRS and CDR2 YFSETQ. The CDR3 has 15 amino acids. The CDR3 is CASSRRTGGDNEQFF. The CDR3, as DNA: TGCGCCAGCAGCCGACGGACAGGGGGGGACAATGAGCAGTTCTTC. Full variable domain (rest looked up from reference TRBV5-1 and TRBJ2-1): KAGVTQTPRYLIKTRGQQVTLSCSPISGHRSVSWYQQTPGQGLQFLFEYFSETQRNKGNFPGRFSGRQFSNSRSEMNVSTLELGDSALYLCASSRRTGGDNEQFFGPGTRLTVL.

The V and J genes are TRBV28 and TRBJ1-5; no clear D. The germline V gene encodes CDR1 MDHEN and CDR2 SYDVKM. The CDR3 is 15 amino acids. V was pared by 3 bases and J by 6 bases, with 15 bases between. This CDR3 reads CASSLATGGFQPQHF. The DNA for the CDR3 is TGTGCCAGCAGTTTGGCGACCGGCGGGTTTCAGCCCCAGCATTTT.

This sequence joins TRBV2 and TRBJ1-5; maybe TRBD1 (5 bases). Per the germline V gene, CDR1 is SNHLY and CDR2 is FYNNEI. Trimming removed 5 bases from V and 5 bases from J, with 13 bases in between. There are 14 residues in the CDR3. The CDR3 sequence: CASSTGLADQPQHF. The CDR3 coding sequence is TGTGCCAGCAGTACGGGACTTGCCGATCAGCCCCAGCATTTT.

The chain combines TRBV13 with TRBJ2-2; D may be TRBD1 (5 bases). Trimming cost V 6 bases and J 2 bases, with 7 bases left between them. Germline CDR1 is PRHDT and CDR2 is FYEKMQ (reference sequence). CDR3 length: 13 amino acids. CDR3 nucleotide sequence: TGTGCCAGCAGGTGGGGCAACACCGGGGAGCTGTTTTTT. Protein sequence: CASRWGNTGELFF.

The CDR3 bases are TGTGCCAGCAGCTTAATTTGGGCGCCCGCCCTAAACGATCAGCCCCAGCATTTT. It encodes CASSLIWAPALNDQPQHF. The chain carries TRBV7-2 and TRBJ1-5; D is unresolved. The CDR3 extends over 18 amino acids. Germline V gene data show CDR1 as SGHTA and CDR2 as FQGNSA. With 2 bases removed from V and 5 bases from J, the gap between germline ends came to 22 bases.

This chain connects TRBV30 to TRBJ1-6, with a possible D match to TRBD1 (5 bases). V was clipped by 2 bases and J by 9 bases, with 20 bases between them. This CDR3 has 16 amino acids. CDR1 is GTSNPN, CDR2 SVGIG, per germline (reference sequence). The CDR3 DNA sequence: TGTGCCTGGAGTCCGCAGGGTGCGGGGCAGCGTTCACCCCTCCACTTT. Its translation is CAWSPQGAGQRSPLHF. Full variable domain (outside the CDR3, taken from reference TRBV30 and TRBJ1-6): SQTIHQWPATLVQPVGSPLSLECTVEGTSNPNLYWYRQAAGRGLQLLFYSVGIGQISSEVPQNLSASRPQDRQFILSSKKLLLSDSGFYLCAWSPQGAGQRSPLHFGNGTRLTVT.

This sequence joins TRBV5-4 and TRBJ1-1, with 7 positions matching TRBD1. V trimming: 8 bases; J trimming: 3 bases; junction bases outside the gene matches: 10. Germline V lookup: CDR1 SGHNT, CDR2 YYREEE (reference sequence). The CDR3 length is 14 residues. CDR3 nucleotides: TGTGCCAGTAAACGACAGGGAGGAGACACTGAAGCTTTCTTT. It specifies CASKRQGGDTEAFF.

The V and J genes are TRBV19 and TRBJ1-1; TRBD1 matches at 8 bases. From germline, CDR1 is LNHDA and CDR2 SQIVND (reference sequence). V was pared by 6 bases and J by 2 bases, with 5 bases of the junction left unmatched. The CDR3 extends over 14 amino acids. The CDR3 reads CASSWDRTNTEAFF. The CDR3, as DNA: TGTGCCAGTAGCTGGGACAGGACTAACACTGAAGCTTTCTTT.

The gene calls are TRBV30 and TRBJ2-7, with a possible D match to TRBD1 (5 bases). V lost 0 bases, J lost 3 bases, and 9 bases lay in between. CDR3 length: 13 residues. Germline V CDR1 and CDR2: GTSNPN, SVGIG (reference sequence). The CDR3 is CAWSVGVFYEQYF. CDR3 sequence (DNA): TGTGCCTGGAGTGTAGGGGTTTTCTACGAGCAGTACTTC.

The rearrangement joins TRBV11-2 to TRBJ2-7, with TRBD1 identical over 8 bases. Germline-derived CDR1 and CDR2 are SGHAT and FQNNGV. J gave up 2 bases and V 4 bases, and 7 bases lay outside the gene matches. The CDR3 sequence is 15 residues long. The CDR3 nucleotides are TGTGCCAGCAGCTGGGCCCAGGGGGCGGCCTACGAGCAGTACTTC. Translated, it gives CASSWAQGAAYEQYF.

The chain is built from TRBV7-3 and TRBJ1-6; 9 bases match TRBD1. Germline V lookup: CDR1 SGHTA, CDR2 FQGTGA. This CDR3 has 17 residues. V was pared by 1 base and J by 10 bases, with 11 bases of the junction left unmatched. CDR3 nucleotide sequence: TGTGCCAGCAGCTTAAGGGCCACCGGGACAGGGAGCTCACCCCTCCACTTT. The encoded protein is CASSLRATGTGSSPLHF.

The chain links TRBV5-1 to TRBJ2-7; 8 bases agree with TRBD1. This CDR3 comprises 16 residues. The junction had 9 bases not matched to a gene; V was cut back by 0 bases and J by 4 bases. The V gene's germline CDR1 is SGHRS and CDR2 YFSETQ. The CDR3 spells CASSLASGGAKYEQYF. CDR3 DNA: TGCGCCAGCAGCTTGGCGTCAGGGGGCGCGAAATACGAGCAGTACTTC.

This clone was picked up one time. CDR3 nucleotide sequence: TGTGCCAGCAGTGCACGGGGGGAAGGGCCCCAGCATTTT. It specifies CASSARGEGPQHF. The chain couples TRBV6-4 to TRBJ1-5; D may be TRBD1 (5 bases). V was cut by 4 bases and J by 9 bases, with 13 bases left in between. CDR1 and CDR2 (germline): MRHNA, SNTAGT. There are 13 residues in the CDR3.

The chain joins TRBV11-3 to TRBJ1-1, with unresolved D. With 1 base removed from V and 1 base from J, the gap between germline ends came to 10 bases. CDR1 and CDR2 from the germline V gene are SGHNT and YENEEA. This CDR3 contains 15 residues. Here the CDR3 DNA reads TGTGCCAGCAGCTTAGGGCCCGGAGGGAACACTGAAGCTTTCTTT. This encodes CASSLGPGGNTEAFF.

V is TRBV7-3 and J is TRBJ2-5, with 13 bases fitting TRBD2. The ends lost 5 bases at V and 12 bases at J; junction bases unmatched: 9. Germline V gives CDR1 SGHTA, CDR2 FQGTGA. The CDR3 sequence is 14 residues long. The CDR3 DNA is TGTGCCAGCAGCCCAGGACTAGCGGGGGTCAGGAAGTACTTC. Its protein product is CASSPGLAGVRKYF. The complete variable domain, with remaining parts taken from reference TRBV7-3 and TRBJ2-5, reads GAGVSQTPSNKVTEKGKYVELRCDPISGHTALYWYRQSLGQGPEFLIYFQGTGAADDSGLPNDRFFAVRPEGSVSTLKIQRTERGDSAVYLCASSPGLAGVRKYFGPGTRLLVL.

The chain recombines TRBV10-3 with TRBJ1-1, with 10 bases that match TRBD1. The germline gives CDR1 ENHRY, CDR2 SYGVKD. Trimming cost V 5 bases and J 3 bases; bases outside gene matches: 6. There are 15 residues in the CDR3. CDR3 in DNA: TGTGCCATCAGTCTCCGGGACAGGGGAGACACTGAAGCTTTCTTT. This codes for CAISLRDRGDTEAFF.

V gene TRBV18 combines with J gene TRBJ1-5, with a weak D call TRBD1 (6 bases). CDR1 KGHSH and CDR2 LQKENI come from the germline V gene. This CDR3 contains 16 residues. Between the trimmed V and J ends, which lost 4 bases and 5 bases, there was a span of 18 bases. As DNA, the CDR3 is TGTGCCAGCTCACGTGAAAAGGGGGAATCGGATCAGCCCCAGCATTTT. Its translation is CASSREKGESDQPQHF.

The rearrangement links TRBV19 to TRBJ1-6, with unresolved D. Per germline, CDR1 LNHDA and CDR2 SQIVND (reference sequence). V lost 1 base and J lost 8, with 6 bases in between. The CDR3 consists of 13 residues. CDR3 in amino acids: CASSIGLDSPLHF. CDR3 bases: TGTGCCAGTAGTATAGGTCTCGATTCACCCCTCCACTTT.

The CDR3 DNA is TGTGCCAGCAGGGGGTGGACGGGATTTGAAGCTTTCTTT. Amino acid sequence: CASRGWTGFEAFF. This chain links TRBV2 with TRBJ1-1; no clear D. Trimming left V 6 bases short and J 7 bases short, with 15 bases between. Germline lookup yields CDR1 SNHLY and CDR2 FYNNEI. The CDR3 loop spans 13 amino acids.

This clone showed up just once. This rearrangement joins TRBV28 to TRBJ2-3; D is unresolved. Looked up from germline, CDR1 is MDHEN and CDR2 is SYDVKM. The V end was cut by 6 bases, the J end by 4 bases, with 8 bases between. This CDR3 is 12 amino acids long. CDR3 sequence reads: CASSLEADTQYF. The CDR3 bases are TGTGCCAGCAGCTTAGAGGCAGATACGCAGTATTTT.

Of note for this clone: The germline gene is not matched at one end of the junction; a read error may be the cause. The chain uses TRBV7-7 and TRBJ2-3; perhaps TRBD1 as D (6 bases). Germline V gene lookup returns CDR1 SSHAT and CDR2 FNYEAQ (reference sequence). The length of the CDR3 is 18 residues. The CDR3 coding sequence is TGTGCTAGCAGCTTAGTAAACCCAGGGGAAACCGGCACAGATACGCAGTATTTT. Translated: CASSLVNPGETGTDTQYF.

Remarks on this clone: Within the sample, other DNA sequences also encode this same CDR3. This chain uses TRBV5-1 with TRBJ1-1; the D gene is possibly TRBD1 (6 bases). CDR3 length: 13 amino acids. Germline values: CDR1 SGHRS, CDR2 YFSETQ. V was shortened by 0 bases and J by 5 bases, with 8 bases between the two germline ends. This CDR3 reads CASSLGRGTEAFF. CDR3 coding DNA: TGCGCCAGCAGCTTGGGAAGGGGGACTGAAGCTTTCTTT.

The chain has TRBV7-6 and TRBJ1-2; tentatively, D is TRBD1 (5 bases). Trimming took off 5 bases at V and 10 bases at J, with 20 bases between the two ends. Looked up from germline, CDR1 is SGHVS and CDR2 is FNYEAQ. The length of the CDR3 is 14 residues. The chain's CDR3 is CASSLDLQTAHYTF. The CDR3 DNA reads TGTGCCAGCAGCCTCGACTTGCAGACAGCCCACTACACCTTC.

CDR3: CATSRGNGGEKLFF. In nucleotides, the CDR3 is TGTGCCACCAGCAGAGGTAATGGAGGTGAAAAACTGTTTTTT. V and J are TRBV15 and TRBJ1-4; D not certain. Germline V gives CDR1 LNHNV, CDR2 YYDKDF (reference sequence). This CDR3 contains 14 residues. V lost 1 base and J 7 bases, leaving 10 bases between the germline ends. Drawing the rest from reference TRBV15 and TRBJ1-4, the complete variable domain is DAMVIQNPRYQVTQFGKPVTLSCSQTLNHNVMYWYQQKSSQAPKLLFHYYDKDFNNEADTPDNFQSRRPNTSFCFLDIRSPGLGDTAMYLCATSRGNGGEKLFFGSGTQLSVL.

The V and J genes are TRBV7-2 and TRBJ1-5; D not resolved. The V gene's germline CDR1 is SGHTA and CDR2 FQGNSA. This CDR3 region has 16 residues. V lost 1 base, J lost 5 bases, and 15 bases lay in between. CDR3 protein: CASSLDRGGAYQPQHF. CDR3 nucleotide sequence: TGTGCCAGCAGCTTAGATCGGGGAGGTGCCTATCAGCCCCAGCATTTT.

The chain links TRBV12-5 to TRBJ1-4, with TRBD1 identical over 7 bases. With V trimmed by 6 bases and J by 8 bases, 9 bases remained unmatched. The V gene's germline CDR1 is LGHNT and CDR2 FRNRAP. The CDR3 contains 14 residues. CDR3 region: CASGPTGVKEKLFF. As DNA, the CDR3 is TGTGCTAGTGGACCCACAGGGGTTAAGGAAAAACTGTTTTTT.

J is TRBJ2-2 and V is TRBV24-1; 8 bases are shared with TRBD1. From germline, CDR1 is KGHDR and CDR2 SFDVKD. This CDR3 is built from 17 residues. Trimming removed 3 bases from V and 8 bases from J; junction bases left unmatched: 13. The CDR3 DNA is TGTGCCACCAGTGATCATTCCGGGACAGGACGGAGAGGGGAGCTGTTTTTT. Its protein product is CATSDHSGTGRRGELFF.

The chain joins TRBV5-1 to TRBJ1-1; TRBD1 is a possible D gene (5 bases). Per the germline V gene, CDR1 is SGHRS and CDR2 is YFSETQ. V lost 3 bases and J 2 bases, leaving 14 bases between the germline ends. The CDR3 has 15 amino acids. The CDR3 loop is CASSSGQGDNTEAFF. DNA of the CDR3: TGCGCCAGCAGCTCCGGCCAGGGTGACAACACTGAAGCTTTCTTT. The full variable domain, rest sourced from reference TRBV5-1 and TRBJ1-1, is KAGVTQTPRYLIKTRGQQVTLSCSPISGHRSVSWYQQTPGQGLQFLFEYFSETQRNKGNFPGRFSGRQFSNSRSEMNVSTLELGDSALYLCASSSGQGDNTEAFFGQGTRLTVV.